This is a list of T cell receptor beta chains from one sample in a study of blood T cell repertoires in COVID-19. The table came from immunoSEQ multiplex PCR; TCRdb's copy has only in-frame clones and leaves some out. The top ten hold around 2% of the sample, which has 100,000 or so clones, roughly 85% seen once. Material for sequencing was peripheral blood. These receptors were collected from a woman in her 70s with active or convalescent COVID-19. CDR3s include the opening cysteine and the closing phenylalanine or tryptophan. The D gene is left open where the match is weak. Only some rows state a clone size, as once, few, many or a class for expanded clones.

CDR3: CASSTDPGQGANTGELFF
DNA: TGTGCCAGTAGTACTGACCCGGGACAGGGGGCGAACACCGGGGAGCTGTTTTTT
J: TRBJ2-2
D: TRBD1
size: NA
V: TRBV19

CDR3: CASSPARTSGRTLSSYNEQFF
DNA: TGTGCCAGCTCACCCGCAAGGACTAGCGGGAGGACATTGAGCTCCTACAATGAGCAGTTCTTC
J: TRBJ2-1
D: TRBD2
size: NA
V: TRBV18

CDR3: CASSETSGGTGELFF
DNA: TGTGCCAGCAGCGAAACTAGCGGGGGCACCGGGGAGCTGTTTTTT
J: TRBJ2-2
D: TRBD2
size: NA
V: TRBV9

CDR3: CASSLGGDSSYNEQFF
DNA: TGTGCCAGCAGCTTAGGGGGGGATAGCTCCTACAATGAGCAGTTCTTC
J: TRBJ2-1
D: NA
size: NA
V: TRBV7-2

CDR3: CASSPQEKLFF
DNA: TGTGCCAGCAGCCCCCAAGAAAAACTGTTTTTT
J: TRBJ1-4
D: NA
size: NA
V: TRBV16

CDR3: CAWSVFRLAEQYF
DNA: TGTGCCTGGAGTGTGTTTAGACTAGCGGAGCAGTACTTC
J: TRBJ2-7
D: TRBD2
size: NA
V: TRBV30

CDR3: CASSLLGQTQETQYF
DNA: TGTGCCAGCAGCTTGCTGGGACAGACGCAAGAGACCCAGTACTTC
J: TRBJ2-5
D: TRBD1
size: NA
V: TRBV5-4

CDR3: CSVTENYGYTF
DNA: TGCAGCGTGACTGAGAACTATGGCTACACCTTC
J: TRBJ1-2
D: NA
size: NA
V: TRBV29-1

CDR3: CASRKAYRVGQPQHF
DNA: TGCGCCAGCAGGAAAGCCTACAGGGTGGGCCAGCCCCAGCATTTT
J: TRBJ1-5
D: NA
size: NA
V: TRBV10-1

CDR3: CASSTSDRDGYTF
DNA: TGTGCCAGCAGCACTTCGGACAGGGATGGCTACACCTTC
J: TRBJ1-2
D: TRBD1
size: NA
V: TRBV5-4

CDR3: CASGSGTSENTEAFF
DNA: TGTGCCAGTGGATCCGGGACATCAGAAAACACTGAAGCTTTCTTT
J: TRBJ1-1
D: NA
size: once
V: TRBV19

CDR3: CAWRNGQPSSYEQYF
DNA: TGTGCCTGGAGAAACGGACAGCCCAGCTCCTACGAGCAGTACTTC
J: TRBJ2-7
D: NA
size: NA
V: TRBV30

CDR3: CASRTAGGSTTDTQYF
DNA: TGCGCCAGCAGAACAGCGGGGGGCTCCACCACAGATACGCAGTATTTT
J: TRBJ2-3
D: TRBD2
size: few
V: TRBV5-1

CDR3: CAITPGQGNFNEQFF
DNA: TGTGCCATCACGCCGGGACAGGGTAATTTCAATGAGCAGTTCTTC
J: TRBJ2-1
D: TRBD1
size: once
V: TRBV10-3

CDR3: CATNPNPTSGRVYEQYF
DNA: TGTGCCACCAACCCAAATCCGACTAGCGGGAGAGTCTACGAGCAGTACTTC
J: TRBJ2-7
D: TRBD2
size: NA
V: TRBV6-2/TRBV6-3

CDR3: CARTFLETPYNEQFF
DNA: TGTGCTAGAACCTTCCTTGAGACACCCTACAATGAGCAGTTCTTC
J: TRBJ2-1
D: NA
size: NA
V: TRBV7-7

CDR3: CASSSIAGGNTDTQYF
DNA: TGTGCCAGCAGCTCAATAGCGGGAGGGAACACAGATACGCAGTATTTT
J: TRBJ2-3
D: TRBD2
size: NA
V: TRBV7-2

CDR3: CASSLARDAGYTF
DNA: TGTGCCAGCAGCTTAGCCAGGGATGCTGGCTACACCTTC
J: TRBJ1-2
D: NA
size: NA
V: TRBV7-9

CDR3: CASSLKGGEDYGYTF
DNA: TGCGCCAGCAGCTTGAAGGGAGGAGAGGACTATGGCTACACCTTC
J: TRBJ1-2
D: NA
size: few
V: TRBV5-1

CDR3: CASTGRTGRTEAFF
DNA: TGTGCCAGCACTGGTAGGACAGGGAGAACTGAAGCTTTCTTT
J: TRBJ1-1
D: TRBD1
size: NA
V: TRBV2

CDR3: CASSDGDRRLYGYTF
DNA: TGTGCCAGCAGTGACGGGGACAGAAGACTCTATGGCTACACCTTC
J: TRBJ1-2
D: TRBD1
size: NA
V: TRBV6-1

CDR3: CASGLAGTDTQYF
DNA: TGCGCCAGCGGGCTAGCGGGGACAGATACGCAGTATTTT
J: TRBJ2-3
D: TRBD2
size: once
V: TRBV10-2

CDR3: CASSDSLNTEAFF
DNA: TGTGCCAGCTCGGACAGTCTGAACACTGAAGCTTTCTTT
J: TRBJ1-1
D: NA
size: NA
V: TRBV19

CDR3: CASSLARQPTYEQYF
DNA: TGTGCCAGCAGTTTGGCTCGACAGCCTACCTACGAGCAGTACTTC
J: TRBJ2-7
D: NA
size: once
V: TRBV27

CDR3: CASKETGQPYNEQFF
DNA: TGTGCCAGCAAGGAGACGGGACAGCCCTACAATGAGCAGTTCTTC
J: TRBJ2-1
D: TRBD1
size: NA
V: TRBV19

CDR3: CASSLASVGDTQYF
DNA: TGTGCCAGCAGTCTAGCGTCTGTTGGAGATACGCAGTATTTT
J: TRBJ2-3
D: NA
size: NA
V: TRBV11-2

CDR3: CSVGTGQGAGNTF
DNA: TGCAGCGTCGGAACGGGACAGGGGGCCGGGAACACCTTC
J: TRBJ1-2
D: TRBD1
size: NA
V: TRBV29-1

CDR3: CSVKRGGQEETQYF
DNA: TGCAGCGTGAAGCGGGGGGGCCAAGAAGAGACCCAGTACTTC
J: TRBJ2-5
D: TRBD2
size: NA
V: TRBV29-1

CDR3: CASSVGGGTARTDTQYF
DNA: TGTGCCAGCAGCGTAGGGGGCGGGACTGCTCGCACAGATACGCAGTATTTT
J: TRBJ2-3
D: NA
size: NA
V: TRBV9

CDR3: CASSFRTGLAYEQYF
DNA: TGCGCCAGCAGCTTTCGGACAGGTCTCGCCTACGAGCAGTACTTC
J: TRBJ2-7
D: TRBD1
size: NA
V: TRBV5-1

CDR3: CASSYHGGGTNEKLFF
DNA: TGTGCCAGCAGTTATCACGGAGGGGGCACTAATGAAAAACTGTTTTTT
J: TRBJ1-4
D: TRBD1
size: once
V: TRBV6-5

CDR3: CASTHPASMDTQYF
DNA: TGTGCCAGTACTCACCCCGCGAGTATGGATACGCAGTATTTT
J: TRBJ2-3
D: NA
size: NA
V: TRBV19

CDR3: CASSGYSSGANVLTF
DNA: TGTGCCAGCAGCGGGTACAGCTCTGGGGCCAACGTCCTGACTTTC
J: TRBJ2-6
D: NA
size: NA
V: TRBV9